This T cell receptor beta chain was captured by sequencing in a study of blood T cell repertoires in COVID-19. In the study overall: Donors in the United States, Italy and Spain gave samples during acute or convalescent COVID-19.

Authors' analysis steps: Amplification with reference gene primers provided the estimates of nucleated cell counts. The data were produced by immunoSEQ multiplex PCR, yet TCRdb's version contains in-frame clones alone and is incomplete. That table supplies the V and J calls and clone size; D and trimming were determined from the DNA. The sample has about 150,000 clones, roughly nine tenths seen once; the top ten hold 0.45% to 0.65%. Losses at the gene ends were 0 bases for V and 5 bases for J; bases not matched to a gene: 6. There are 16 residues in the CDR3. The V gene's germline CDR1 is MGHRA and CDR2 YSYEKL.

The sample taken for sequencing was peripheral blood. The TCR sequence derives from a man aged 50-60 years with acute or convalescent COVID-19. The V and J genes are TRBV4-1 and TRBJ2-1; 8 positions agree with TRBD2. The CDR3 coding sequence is TGCGCCAGCAGCCAAGATCGATGGCGGGAGGACAATGAGCAGTTCTTC. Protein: CASSQDRWREDNEQFF.